Following are 10 T cell receptor beta chains from one sample sequenced in a study of T-cell reconstitution after alpha-beta-depleted transplantation in children. TCRbeta library construction was performed incorporating unique molecular identifiers. TCRdb passed the PCR reads through MiXCR, listing each CDR3 protein once. Of roughly 400,000 distinct CDR3 sequences in the sample, 43% are singletons; the top ten hold approximately 30%. Here the sequenced sample was PBMCs, taken before TCRalphabeta/CD19-depleted stem cell transplant. These receptors all come from a girl aged 2-15 years with aplastic anemia, due to receive a stem cell transplant.

The rearrangement links TRBV7-8 to TRBJ2-7; TRBD1 agrees at 7 bases. V lost 2 bases and J lost 5; bases outside the gene matches: 6. CDR1 and CDR2 (germline): SGHVS, FQNEAQ. The CDR3 totals 14 residues. The CDR3 DNA follows: TGTGCCAGCAGCTTATGGCAGGGGGAAGACGAGCAGTACTTC. It specifies CASSLWQGEDEQYF.

The chain links TRBV14 to TRBJ2-1; 9 nucleotides align to TRBD2. Germline V gene lookup returns CDR1 SGHDN and CDR2 FVKESK. Trimming took 4 bases from V and 2 from J; bases not matched to a gene: 3. This CDR3 has 15 residues. The DNA of the CDR3 is TGTGCCAGCAGCCCCAGCGGGAGGCCCTACAATGAGCAGTTCTTC. This encodes CASSPSGRPYNEQFF.

The table lists this clonotype with many counts. V and J are TRBV20-1 and TRBJ2-7; no definite D call. The germline V and J ends were trimmed by 2 bases and 0 bases, with 8 bases remaining between them. CDR3 length: 13 amino acids. Germline V lookup: CDR1 DFQATT, CDR2 SNEGSKA (reference sequence). The CDR3 sequence is CSARPESSYEQYF. CDR3 coding DNA: TGCAGTGCTAGACCAGAAAGCTCCTACGAGCAGTACTTC.

V is TRBV9 and J is TRBJ2-1; 7 positions agree with TRBD1. The CDR3 is made up of 15 amino acids. Germline loops: CDR1 SGDLS, CDR2 YYNGEE. Losses at the gene ends were 0 bases for V and 6 bases for J; bases not matched to a gene: 6. CDR3 region: CASSVGPQGSNEQFF. In DNA form, the CDR3 reads TGTGCCAGCAGCGTAGGACCACAGGGGAGCAATGAGCAGTTCTTC. The full variable domain, completed using reference TRBV9 and TRBJ2-1, is DSGVTQTPKHLITATGQRVTLRCSPRSGDLSVYWYQQSLDQGLQFLIQYYNGEERAKGNILERFSAQQFPDLHSELNLSSLELGDSALYFCASSVGPQGSNEQFFGPGTRLTVL.

Many counts were recorded for this clonotype. The chain carries TRBV18 and TRBJ2-4; 8 nucleotides line up with TRBD2. The junction had 9 bases not matched to a gene; V was cut back by 3 bases and J by 8 bases. CDR3 length: 15 amino acids. Germline-derived CDR1 and CDR2 are KGHSH and LQKENI. In nucleotides, the CDR3 is TGTGCCAGCTCACCGGGTAGCGGGATTGTGGACATTCAGTACTTC. Translated, it gives CASSPGSGIVDIQYF.

V is TRBV11-2 and J is TRBJ1-5, with D possibly TRBD1 on 6 matching bases. The CDR3 has 15 residues. Trimming took 6 bases from V and 0 from J, leaving 12 bases between them. CDR1 is SGHAT and CDR2 is FQNNGV in the germline V gene. Here the CDR3 DNA reads TGTGCCAGCAGTTTACAGGGAAGTAGCAATCAGCCCCAGCATTTT. Its protein is CASSLQGSSNQPQHF. The full variable domain, its missing parts supplied by reference TRBV11-2 and TRBJ1-5, is EAGVAQSPRYKIIEKRQSVAFWCNPISGHATLYWYQQILGQGPKLLIQFQNNGVVDDSQLPKDRFSAERLKGVDSTLKIQPAKLEDSAVYLCASSLQGSSNQPQHFGDGTRLSIL.

This rearrangement joins TRBV10-3 to TRBJ2-5; 7 bases map to TRBD2. The length of the CDR3 is 19 residues. J gave up 2 bases and V 0 bases, and 15 bases lay outside the gene matches. CDR1 ENHRY and CDR2 SYGVKD come from the germline V gene. DNA for the CDR3: TGTGCCATCAGTGAGTCGTTGGGGAGAGCGGGGTTAAATCAAGAGACCCAGTACTTC. The encoded protein is CAISESLGRAGLNQETQYF.

This clonotype showed up many times. The chain has TRBV7-2 and TRBJ2-5; TRBD2 matches at 9 bases. The CDR3 length is 16 residues. V lost 1 base, J lost 4 bases, and 7 bases stayed unmatched. Per germline, CDR1 SGHTA and CDR2 FQGNSA. CDR3 DNA sequence: TGTGCCAGCAGCTTAGAGAGGCGCGGGAGGGGAGAGACCCAGTACTTC. Translated, it gives CASSLERRGRGETQYF.

The chain links TRBV20-1 to TRBJ2-7; possible D gene TRBD1, 6 bases. Germline CDR1 is DFQATT and CDR2 is SNEGSKA (reference sequence). The CDR3 is 15 amino acids. The V end lost 0 bases, the J end lost 5 bases, and 17 bases lay between the germline ends. The DNA for the CDR3 is TGCAGTGCTAGAGATCTAGAAGAGGGGGTCCACGAGCAGTACTTC. The encoded protein is CSARDLEEGVHEQYF.

This clonotype was seen a few times. The CDR3 nucleotides read TGTGCCAGCAGGAGGGGGCGGAGGGTTAATTCACCCCTCCACTTT. The encoded protein is CASRRGRRVNSPLHF. The genes are TRBV28 and TRBJ1-6, with TRBD1 matching over 7 bases. The CDR3 runs to 15 residues. In germline, CDR1 is MDHEN, CDR2 SYDVKM. V lost 6 bases to trimming and J lost 6 bases; unmatched junction nucleotides: 8.